The 4 T cell receptor beta chains below come from one sample, sequenced in a study of cytomegalovirus exposure and HLA in healthy donors. PCR was performed using 60 Vbeta and 13 Jbeta primers. Using immunoSEQ multiplex PCR, the repertoire was profiled, and TCRdb retains in-frame clones only, with some absent. This table holds about 97,000 clones, 75% to 90% found once. Specimen: PBMCs. These receptors were collected from a man aged 25-40 years in good health and CMV-seronegative.

Details on this clone: The junction shows a germline mismatch at one end, possibly a read error. This chain uses TRBV7-7 with TRBJ2-5; possible D gene TRBD2, 6 bases. The CDR3 totals 16 residues. Germline values: CDR1 SSHAT, CDR2 FNYEAQ (reference sequence). The CDR3: CASSPLEPGLTLTQYF. The CDR3, as DNA: TGTGCTAGCAGCCCCCTCGAGCCGGGACTTACCCTGACCCAGTACTTC.

The chain combines TRBV5-1 with TRBJ2-3; D unclear. CDR1 is SGHRS, CDR2 YFSETQ, per germline. The CDR3 totals 14 residues. Trimming took 3 bases from V and 7 from J, leaving 15 bases between them. The CDR3 sequence: CASSSLLGANTQYF. In nucleotides, the CDR3 is TGCGCCAGCAGCTCCCTCCTAGGAGCCAATACGCAGTATTTT.

The genes are TRBV2 and TRBJ2-4; TRBD1 agrees at 8 bases. Germline V gene data show CDR1 as SNHLY and CDR2 as FYNNEI. The J segment lost 3 bases and the V segment lost 5 bases, leaving 3 bases of the junction unmatched. This CDR3 contains 14 residues. The CDR3 region is CASSQGAGKNIQYF. In DNA form, the CDR3 reads TGTGCCAGCAGTCAGGGGGCTGGCAAAAACATTCAGTACTTC.

The genes are TRBV7-2 and TRBJ2-2; TRBD1 matches 8 bases. The germline gives CDR1 SGHTA, CDR2 FQGNSA. There are 16 residues in the CDR3. The ends lost 0 bases at V and 3 bases at J; junction bases unmatched: 3. This chain's CDR3 is CASSLAGTGDTGELFF. The CDR3 DNA is TGTGCCAGCAGCTTAGCTGGGACAGGTGACACCGGGGAGCTGTTTTTT.